The clone carrying this TCR beta chain was observed a few times. The time point was: peripheral blood 6 weeks after treatment start. This sample stems from a study of PD-L1 blockade in urothelial cancer. Study in general: Atezolizumab 1,200 mg was given intravenously every 3 weeks, starting 2014.

Sequencing used immunoSEQ multiplex PCR; TCRdb keeps in-frame clones, though not all of them. The sample has 30,000 or so clones, approximately 90% seen once. V lost 6 bases, J lost 8 bases, and 10 bases lay in between. The CDR3 spans 11 residues. Per the germline V gene, CDR1 is MDHEN and CDR2 is SYDVKM. The sequences come from PBMCs, collected around atezolizumab (anti-PD-L1) treatment. V usage is TRBV28 and J usage is TRBJ1-2; unclear D gene. This sequence originates from a man of 80 years or more with urothelial cancer. The CDR3 here is CASSRREGYTF. In DNA, the CDR3 is TGTGCCAGCAGCCGGCGGGAAGGCTACACCTTC.